This section outlines one TCR beta chain sequence together with its context. The antigen is unknown. These data come from a study of cytomegalovirus exposure and HLA in healthy donors. Overall study results and limits: The study flagged 150 to 200 TCR beta chains as cytomegalovirus-associated.

Between the trimmed V and J ends, which lost 3 bases and 7 bases, there was a span of 4 bases. The CDR3 is 12 amino acids. CDR1 and CDR2 (germline): MNHNS, SASEGT. The table came from immunoSEQ multiplex PCR; TCRdb's copy has only in-frame clones and leaves some out. Of about 79,000 clones in the sample, roughly 93% were seen once. Material: PBMCs. The sequence was obtained from a woman in her twenties or thirties in good health and CMV-seronegative. This chain links TRBV6-1 with TRBJ1-6; no reliable D call. The CDR3 protein is CASSDGNSPLHF. The CDR3 nucleotides read TGTGCCAGCAGTGACGGGAATTCACCCCTCCACTTT.